The entry below gives a single T cell receptor beta chain sequence along with its context. The germline gives CDR1 SGHRS, CDR2 YFSETQ. The V segment lost 4 bases and the J segment 0 bases; nucleotides outside the gene matches: 6. This CDR3 is built from 15 residues. Clones were sequenced by immunoSEQ multiplex PCR, and TCRdb holds only the in-frame ones, with some missing. The profile shows approximately 1,500,000 clones, 95% to 99% of them singletons. The sample comes from a study of shared clonotypes between healthy human individuals. The clonotype was recovered from a man in his thirties or forties in good health. The chain recombines TRBV5-1 with TRBJ1-1; 7 bases align to TRBD1. The sequencing input was naive CD4+ T cells sorted from blood. Subset: CD45RA+ positively selected. DNA of the CDR3: TGCGCCAGCAGCCCGGACAGGCCTATGAACACTGAAGCTTTCTTT. It encodes CASSPDRPMNTEAFF.